The clone carrying this T cell receptor beta chain was seen many times. Germline assignment: CDR1 SGHRS and CDR2 YFSETQ. The ends were cut back, 4 bases at V and 9 bases at J, with 18 bases in the middle. This CDR3 has 14 residues. MiXCR was run by TCRdb on the 5' RACE reads, yielding one entry per CDR3 protein. Of a few hundred thousand distinct CDR3 sequences listed, around 7% were seen once; the top ten hold over 15%. This specimen belongs to a study of T cells after yellow fever vaccination. The sequence was obtained from a man aged 18 to 29 who received the YFV17D yellow fever vaccine. The rearrangement uses TRBV5-1 and TRBJ2-3; D possibly matches TRBD1 or TRBD2 (5 bases each). Sequencing was performed on PBMCs, taken approximately 47 days after the first yellow fever vaccination. The CDR3 DNA reads TGCGCCAGCAGCCCTTCCAGCGGTGGGGGAACGCAGTATTTT. This encodes CASSPSSGGGTQYF.